This T cell receptor beta chain is drawn from a study of blood T cell repertoires in COVID-19. Sequencing was performed with immunoSEQ multiplex PCR; in TCRdb, only in-frame clones are kept and a portion is missing. Among about 250,000 clones, 80% to 90% were seen once, and the ten largest hold 5% to 7.5%. Concerning this clone itself: Other DNA sequences in the same sample also yield this CDR3.

Trimming removed 3 bases at V and 2 bases at J, with 10 bases between. CDR1 is LNHDA, CDR2 SQIVND, per germline (reference sequence). This CDR3 contains 14 residues. The sample consisted of PBMCs or T cells enriched from blood (not recorded which). The rearrangement links TRBV19 to TRBJ1-1; D gene ambiguous. The source is a woman between 50 and 59 years old who had been exposed to COVID-19. The CDR3, as DNA: TGTGCCAGTAGTATCACGGGTAGAAACACTGAAGCTTTCTTT. It specifies CASSITGRNTEAFF.